This passage covers 3 T cell receptor beta chains from one sample sequenced in a study of T cell repertoires in cytomegalovirus infection. TCRdb used MiXCR to reprocess the reads, holding one entry per CDR3 protein. The sample lists tens of thousands of distinct CDR3 sequences, 20% to 25% seen once, with around 72% in the top ten. These receptors lack a known antigen. Sequenced material: CD8+ T cells from cultured PBMCs, taken from culture after CMV antigen stimulation. These receptor sequences come from a human donor in good health (CMV status not recorded). Some clones in this sample may be carry-over from other donors' samples.

This clonotype turned up a few times. The chain uses TRBV7-8 and TRBJ2-1, with D possibly being TRBD2 (5 bases). Germline assignment: CDR1 SGHVS and CDR2 FQNEAQ. The CDR3 loop spans 16 amino acids. V shed 4 bases and J shed 3 bases, with 16 bases lying between them. This CDR3 reads CASSSRTRIVYNEQFF. The CDR3 DNA reads as TGTGCCAGCAGCTCCCGCACTAGAATCGTCTACAATGAGCAGTTCTTC.

The V gene is TRBV7-2, the J gene TRBJ2-7; 8 nucleotides agree with TRBD1. The CDR3 loop spans 12 amino acids. With V trimmed by 5 bases and J by 6 bases, 3 bases remained unmatched. Germline V gives CDR1 SGHTA, CDR2 FQGNSA. The CDR3 loop is CASSDRGSEQYF. Written as DNA, the CDR3 is TGTGCCAGCAGCGACAGGGGTTCCGAGCAGTACTTC. The whole variable domain, filled in from reference TRBV7-2 and TRBJ2-7, reads GAGVSQSPSNKVTEKGKDVELRCDPISGHTALYWYRQSLGQGLEFLIYFQGNSAPDKSGLPSDRFSAERTGGSVSTLTIQRTQQEDSAVYLCASSDRGSEQYFGPGTRLTVT.

This clonotype was seen more than once but under ten times. The rearrangement joins TRBV28 to TRBJ2-3; D is undetermined. V lost 4 bases and J 0 bases, leaving 17 bases between the germline ends. The V gene's germline CDR1 is MDHEN and CDR2 SYDVKM. The CDR3 is 17 residues long. CDR3 amino acids: CASSSRTPWRSTDTQYF. DNA for the CDR3: TGTGCCAGCAGTTCGCGTACCCCCTGGCGAAGCACAGATACGCAGTATTTT. Drawing the rest from reference TRBV28 and TRBJ2-3, the complete variable domain is DVKVTQSSRYLVKRTGEKVFLECVQDMDHENMFWYRQDPGLGLRLIYFSYDVKMKEKGDIPEGYSVSREKKERFSLILESASTNQTSMYLCASSSRTPWRSTDTQYFGPGTRLTVL.